A selection of T cell receptor beta chains follows, all from one sample in a study of T cell changes during pregnancy in multiple sclerosis. Produced via immunoSEQ multiplex PCR; TCRdb's table is partial and in-frame only. The repertoire holds roughly 89,000 clones, with 85% to 95% as singletons. The sequencing used peripheral blood, collected in the third trimester of pregnancy. The receptor set was obtained from a female donor with multiple sclerosis, enrolled in a pregnancy study. Both conserved end residues are part of each CDR3. The D gene is left open where the match is weak. Size is stated for part of the rows, as once, few or many counts, or as a class when the clone is expanded.

CDR3 protein	CDR3 DNA	J gene	V gene	D gene	clone size
CASSPSLTSGEEELFF	TGTGCCAGCTCACCATCCCTGACTAGCGGAGAGGAGGAGCTGTTTTTT	TRBJ2-2	TRBV18	TRBD2	.
CASSLFYSGSNQPQHF	TGTGCCAGCAGTTTGTTCTATTCGGGGTCAAATCAGCCCCAGCATTTT	TRBJ1-5	TRBV28	.	.
CSGRTRQGPARTEAFF	TGCAGCGGCCGCACTCGACAGGGGCCCGCGAGGACTGAAGCTTTCTTT	TRBJ1-1	TRBV29-1	TRBD1	.
CSAAGVSEQFF	TGCAGTGCTGCGGGAGTTAGTGAGCAGTTCTTC	TRBJ2-1	TRBV20-1	TRBD2	few
CASSLGTGVTTDTQYF	TGCGCCAGCAGCTTGGGGACAGGGGTCACCACAGATACGCAGTATTTT	TRBJ2-3	TRBV5-1	TRBD1	once
CASSPPPTDRPYSNQPQHF	TGTGCCAGCTCACCACCCCCAACCGACAGGCCCTATAGCAATCAGCCCCAGCATTTT	TRBJ1-5	TRBV18	.	.
CSVEENGRGTDTQYF	TGCAGCGTTGAAGAAAACGGGAGAGGCACAGATACGCAGTATTTT	TRBJ2-3	TRBV29-1	.	.
CASSSERGLAEQYF	TGTGCCAGCAGTTCGGAAAGGGGGCTAGCCGAGCAGTACTTC	TRBJ2-7	TRBV28	TRBD1	.
CASSPPGHNTGELFF	TGTGCCAGCAGTCCTCCGGGACATAACACCGGGGAGCTGTTTTTT	TRBJ2-2	TRBV6-5	.	.
CASSQDALAGANEQFF	TGTGCCAGCAGCCAAGATGCCCTAGCGGGAGCCAATGAGCAGTTCTTC	TRBJ2-1	TRBV4-2	TRBD2	.
CASSFVQGRRNEKLFF	TGTGCCAGCAGTTTTGTCCAAGGACGGAGGAATGAAAAACTGTTTTTT	TRBJ1-4	TRBV6-6	.	.
CASSTGAGANVLTF	TGTGCCAGCAGTACAGGGGCTGGGGCCAACGTCCTGACTTTC	TRBJ2-6	TRBV2	TRBD1	.
CASSLPSGSHEQYF	TGTGCCAGCAGCCTCCCTAGCGGGAGCCACGAGCAGTACTTC	TRBJ2-7	TRBV28	TRBD2	.
CASSVGGTYEQYF	TGTGCCAGCAGCGTAGGAGGGACCTACGAGCAGTACTTC	TRBJ2-7	TRBV9	.	.
CASSVRDSYNEQFF	TGTGCCAGCAGCGTAAGAGACTCCTACAATGAGCAGTTCTTC	TRBJ2-1	TRBV9	.	.
CASSLVSGGNTGELFF	TGTGCTAGCAGCTTAGTTAGCGGGGGGAACACCGGGGAGCTGTTTTTT	TRBJ2-2	TRBV7-7	TRBD2	.
CASSERGRGGFQETQYF	TGTGCCAGCAGTGAACGGGGGAGGGGAGGGTTCCAAGAGACCCAGTACTTC	TRBJ2-5	TRBV2	TRBD2	.
CASTPQANQPQHF	TGTGCCAGTACCCCCCAGGCTAATCAGCCCCAGCATTTT	TRBJ1-5	TRBV19	.	.
CASGQGNTEAFF	TGTGCCAGCGGACAGGGAAACACTGAAGCTTTCTTT	TRBJ1-1	TRBV5-4	TRBD1	few
CASRYSGSIADTQYF	TGTGCCAGCAGATATAGCGGGAGTATTGCAGATACGCAGTATTTT	TRBJ2-3	TRBV27	TRBD2	.
CARHGRAQPQHF	TGTGCCAGGCATGGGCGAGCTCAGCCCCAGCATTTT	TRBJ1-5	TRBV19	.	.
CAWSERGAPKHFSTDTQYF	TGTGCCTGGAGTGAGCGGGGTGCCCCTAAACATTTTAGCACAGATACGCAGTATTTT	TRBJ2-3	TRBV30	TRBD2	.
CASSPGTGEYGYTF	TGCGCCAGCAGCCCTGGGACAGGAGAATATGGCTACACCTTC	TRBJ1-2	TRBV4-1	TRBD1	once
CASSKTGDFWYGYTF	TGTGCCAGCAGCAAGACAGGAGATTTTTGGTATGGCTACACCTTC	TRBJ1-2	TRBV21-1	.	.
CASSSDWTPTSYEQYF	TGTGCCAGCAGCTCGGACTGGACCCCAACCTCCTACGAGCAGTACTTC	TRBJ2-7	TRBV7-9	.	.